This T cell receptor (beta chain) is from a study of graft-versus-host responses after intestinal transplantation. The wider study: Each transplant was multivisceral, liver-intestinal, or isolated intestinal. Every recipient had anti-thymocyte globulin induction and 2 to 4 years of tacrolimus plus steroids. General study points: Early post-transplant HvG declines showed an association with peak circulating GvH clone levels. Allografts from individuals with graft-donor T cell macrochimerism displayed high graft-versus-host to host-versus-graft clonal ratios.

Intraepithelial plus lamina propria lymphocytes were released by processing graft tissue. The CDR3 length is 15 residues. V shed 6 bases, J shed 1 base, and the junction held 7 bases outside the gene matches. Germline V CDR1 and CDR2: MDHEN, SYDVKM. On this clone itself: The antigen remains unidentified.

Generated by immunoSEQ multiplex PCR, the TCRdb table keeps only in-frame clones and is missing some. Of 7,500 to 10,000 clones in the sample, approximately 72% were seen once. The sequence was collected from a human patient who received an intestinal transplant, so some T cells may come from the graft donor. The sequencing used ileum tissue, collected 500 to 550 days after intestinal transplant. The chain joins TRBV28 to TRBJ2-3; 7 bases fit TRBD2. The chain's CDR3 is CASSQGREGTDTQYF. The CDR3 nucleotides read TGTGCCAGCAGCCAAGGGAGGGAGGGCACAGATACGCAGTATTTT.